This T cell receptor (beta chain) was captured by sequencing in a study of blood T cell repertoires in COVID-19. For the study at large: From the United States, Italy and Spain came samples of acute and convalescent COVID-19. The cDNA or gDNA used as material had been derived from T cells, B-cell-depleted T cells, or PBMCs.

As originally analysed: Scientists estimated how many nucleated cells there were by amplifying reference gene primers. Sequencing was performed with immunoSEQ multiplex PCR; in TCRdb, only in-frame clones are kept and a portion is missing. V and J calls and clone size are given by that table; D and trimming were obtained from the DNA. The table has about 170,000 clones, approximately 86% seen once. Germline loops: CDR1 MNHEY, CDR2 SMNVEV (reference sequence). Trimming took 11 bases from V and 4 from J, leaving 6 bases between them. The CDR3 contains 9 residues. Sequences were obtained from peripheral blood. The J gene is TRBJ2-7, the V gene TRBV27; possible D gene TRBD2, 5 bases. The TCR sequence derives from a man in his sixties who had recovered from COVID-19. The DNA of the CDR3 is TGTGCCCCGGGGTACGAGCAGTACTTC. The encoded protein is CAPGYEQYF.